This is a list of T cell receptor beta chains from one sample in a study of T cell responses to AZD1222 COVID-19 vaccine. TCRdb's table, derived via immunoSEQ multiplex PCR, lists solely in-frame clones and lacks some. Of 150,000 to 200,000 clones listed, more than 80% were seen once; the top ten hold 3.5% to 5.5%. Source: peripheral blood, taken 28 days after the second dose of the MenACWY control vaccine. These receptor sequences come from an adult who received the MenACWY meningococcal vaccine as a control. The CDR3 runs from the conserved cysteine through the conserved F or W. The order of the fields is J gene, D gene, CDR3 length, V gene, CDR3 protein, CDR3 DNA. D genes are given only for firm matches.

TRBJ2-3	.	14	TRBV7-2	CASTISGTEDTQYF	TGTGCCAGCACCATTTCCGGGACTGAAGATACGCAGTATTTT
TRBJ1-4	TRBD1	16	TRBV28	CASSPRQGALGEKLFF	TGTGCCAGCAGTCCCCGACAGGGGGCGTTGGGTGAAAAACTGTTTTTT
TRBJ2-7	.	16	TRBV10-3	CAISANTGLLSYEQYF	TGTGCCATCAGTGCAAATACAGGGCTCCTCTCCTACGAGCAGTACTTC
TRBJ1-1	.	13	TRBV18	CASSPQRDTEAFF	TGTGCCAGCTCACCCCAGAGGGACACTGAAGCTTTCTTT
TRBJ2-7	TRBD2	16	TRBV19	CASSTLGLAGRYEQYF	TGTGCCAGTAGTACACTCGGACTAGCGGGGCGCTACGAGCAGTACTTC
TRBJ2-1	.	11	TRBV30	CAWTTYNEQFF	TGTGCGTGGACCACCTACAATGAGCAGTTCTTC
TRBJ2-2	.	12	TRBV7-2	CASSPRTGELFF	TGTGCCAGCAGCCCGAGGACCGGGGAGCTGTTTTTT
TRBJ2-7	TRBD1	13	TRBV19	CASSLARGREQYF	TGTGCCAGTAGTCTAGCCAGGGGGCGCGAGCAGTACTTC
TRBJ1-4	.	15	TRBV28	CASSLVQMNPGKLFF	TGTGCCAGCAGTTTAGTACAGATGAACCCCGGAAAACTGTTTTTT
TRBJ2-7	.	14	TRBV15	CATSRGGRGGEQYF	TGTGCCACCAGCAGAGGTGGCAGAGGGGGCGAGCAGTACTTC
TRBJ2-1	TRBD2	16	TRBV28	CASSSISTSGRDEQFF	TGTGCCAGCAGTTCCATATCGACTAGCGGGAGGGATGAGCAGTTCTTC
TRBJ2-7	TRBD2	15	TRBV9	CASSVGSSGSYEQYF	TGTGCCAGCAGCGTAGGTTCTAGCGGGTCCTACGAGCAGTACTTC
TRBJ2-3	.	12	TRBV29-1	CSVVQSTDTQYF	TGCAGCGTTGTTCAAAGCACAGATACGCAGTATTTT
TRBJ2-5	.	14	TRBV7-2	CASSLVQGGETQYF	TGTGCCAGCAGCTTAGTGCAAGGCGGCGAGACCCAGTACTTC
TRBJ2-7	.	15	TRBV7-6	CASSLGGQGPYEQYF	TGTGCCAGCAGCTTGGGGGGTCAGGGCCCCTACGAGCAGTACTTC
TRBJ1-2	.	14	TRBV6-5	CASSYSRTSYGYTF	TGTGCCAGCAGTTATTCTCGGACATCCTATGGCTACACCTTC
TRBJ1-3	.	15	TRBV7-7	CASSPRDNVGNTIYF	TGTGCCAGCAGCCCCCGGGACAACGTGGGAAACACCATATATTTT
TRBJ2-7	.	15	TRBV4-1	CASSQKATESYEQYF	TGCGCCAGCAGCCAAAAGGCGACCGAATCCTACGAGCAGTACTTC
TRBJ2-7	TRBD2	16	TRBV5-1	CASNPGTSGSIHEQYF	TGCGCCAGCAACCCTGGGACTAGCGGGAGCATCCACGAGCAGTACTTC